These 11 T cell receptor beta chains were sequenced from one sample in a study of CD8 T cells in Susac syndrome. An amount of RNA that ranged from roughly 0.45 to 1 ug was reverse transcribed with random hexamers. TCRdb ran MiXCR on the immunoSEQ multiplex PCR reads and lists one entry per CDR3 protein. Of some 170,000 distinct CDR3 sequences listed, roughly 94% are singletons. Input material: CD4+ T cells from PBMCs. The receptors stem from a human donor with Susac syndrome.

This sequence joins TRBV9 and TRBJ2-2; the D is unclear. The V and J ends lost 0 bases and 5 bases respectively, with 11 bases between them. Germline V gene data show CDR1 as SGDLS and CDR2 as YYNGEE. The CDR3 sequence is 15 residues long. DNA of the CDR3: TGTGCCAGCAGCGTAGGTCTACAATCAACCGGGGAGCTGTTTTTT. This encodes CASSVGLQSTGELFF.

The chain is built from TRBV30 and TRBJ2-3, with TRBD1 as a possible D gene (6 bases). CDR1 is GTSNPN and CDR2 is SVGIG in the germline V gene (reference sequence). The CDR3 length is 15 residues. Trimming stripped 1 base from V and 0 bases from J, with 11 bases between. CDR3 sequence reads: CAWSGTGSSTDTQYF. CDR3 sequence (DNA): TGTGCCTGGAGTGGAACAGGGTCTAGCACAGATACGCAGTATTTT.

The chain joins TRBV6-1 to TRBJ2-7; the match to TRBD2 covers 14 bases. J gave up 0 bases and V 6 bases, and 16 bases lay outside the gene matches. Looked up from germline, CDR1 is MNHNS and CDR2 is SASEGT. CDR3 length: 20 amino acids. In nucleotides, the CDR3 is TGTGCCAGCAGGAGCGCGAGACTAGCGGGAGGGCCTTCAAACTCCTACGAGCAGTACTTC. It specifies CASRSARLAGGPSNSYEQYF.

The chain carries TRBV28 and TRBJ1-2; 7 bases match TRBD1. The junction had 8 bases not matched to a gene; V was cut back by 6 bases and J by 4 bases. The CDR3 has 14 residues. Germline V gives CDR1 MDHEN, CDR2 SYDVKM. The chain's CDR3 is CASSLGQTVYGYTF. Written as DNA, the CDR3 is TGTGCCAGCAGCCTGGGACAGACAGTCTATGGCTACACCTTC.

This chain joins TRBV5-1 and TRBJ2-7, with TRBD2 identical over 11 bases. With V trimmed by 0 bases and J by 4 bases, 0 bases remained unmatched. This CDR3 spans 14 amino acids. CDR1 and CDR2 (germline): SGHRS, YFSETQ. The CDR3 nucleotides read TGCGCCAGCAGCTTGGCTAGCGGGAGGTACGAGCAGTACTTC. It translates to CASSLASGRYEQYF.

The chain links TRBV20-1 to TRBJ2-1, with D perhaps assigned TRBD1 or TRBD2 (6 bases each). CDR1 DFQATT and CDR2 SNEGSKA come from the germline V gene (reference sequence). Trimming took off 6 bases at V and 2 bases at J, with 14 bases between the two ends. The CDR3 contains 14 residues. The CDR3 DNA follows: TGCAGTGCCCTAGGGGGGCACACCTACAATGAGCAGTTCTTC. This sequence encodes CSALGGHTYNEQFF.

The chain joins TRBV29-1 to TRBJ1-5, with D perhaps TRBD1 (6 bases). Trimming stripped 5 bases from V and 2 bases from J, with 13 bases between. This CDR3 is 14 amino acids long. Looked up from germline, CDR1 is SQVTM and CDR2 is ANQGSEA. The CDR3 protein is CSVSGPGGNQPQHF. Written as DNA, the CDR3 is TGCAGCGTTTCGGGACCAGGGGGCAATCAGCCCCAGCATTTT.

The chain employs TRBV20-1 and TRBJ2-2; 10 bases align to TRBD1. The CDR3 totals 15 residues. Trimming removed 7 bases from V and 5 bases from J; junction bases left unmatched: 10. CDR1 is DFQATT, CDR2 SNEGSKA, per germline (reference sequence). This chain's CDR3 is CSVPGQGKRTGELFF. In DNA, the CDR3 is TGCAGTGTACCGGGACAGGGGAAGCGGACCGGGGAGCTGTTTTTT.

This rearrangement joins TRBV28 to TRBJ1-1; D remains ambiguous. The ends were cut back, 8 bases at V and 0 bases at J, with 13 bases in the middle. Per the germline V gene, CDR1 is MDHEN and CDR2 is SYDVKM. This CDR3 contains 14 residues. CDR3: CASRFGRMNTEAFF. CDR3 DNA: TGTGCCAGCCGATTCGGACGGATGAACACTGAAGCTTTCTTT.

This clonotype showed up just once. The rearrangement joins TRBV14 to TRBJ1-6, with a tentative D call TRBD1 (6 bases). The length of the CDR3 is 14 residues. Germline V gene data show CDR1 as SGHDN and CDR2 as FVKESK. The V and J ends lost 3 bases and 7 bases respectively, with 10 bases between them. The CDR3 protein is CASSHPRGNSPLHF. As DNA, the CDR3 is TGTGCCAGCAGCCATCCCAGGGGAAATTCACCCCTCCACTTT.

The chain recombines TRBV29-1 with TRBJ2-4; 10 bases are shared with TRBD1. The J segment lost 7 bases and the V segment lost 0 bases, leaving 0 bases of the junction unmatched. Germline loops: CDR1 SQVTM, CDR2 ANQGSEA. The CDR3 totals 13 residues. CDR3 amino acids: CSVEEGQGNIQYF. DNA of the CDR3: TGCAGCGTTGAAGAGGGACAGGGGAACATTCAGTACTTC.